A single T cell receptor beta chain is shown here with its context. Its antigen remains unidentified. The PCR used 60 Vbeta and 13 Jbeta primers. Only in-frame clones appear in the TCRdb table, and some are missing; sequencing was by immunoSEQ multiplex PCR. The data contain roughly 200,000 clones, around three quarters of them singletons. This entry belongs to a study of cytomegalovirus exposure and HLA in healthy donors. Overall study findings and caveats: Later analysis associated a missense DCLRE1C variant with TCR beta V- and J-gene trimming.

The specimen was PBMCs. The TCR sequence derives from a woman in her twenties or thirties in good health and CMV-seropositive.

CDR3 DNA: TGTGCCATCAGCGACAGGGGTCAGCCCCAGCATTTT. It codes for CAISDRGQPQHF. This chain connects TRBV10-3 to TRBJ1-5; 8 bases match TRBD1. The germline V gene encodes CDR1 ENHRY and CDR2 SYGVKD. V was pared by 6 bases and J by 6 bases, with 1 base of the junction left unmatched. The CDR3 extends over 12 amino acids.